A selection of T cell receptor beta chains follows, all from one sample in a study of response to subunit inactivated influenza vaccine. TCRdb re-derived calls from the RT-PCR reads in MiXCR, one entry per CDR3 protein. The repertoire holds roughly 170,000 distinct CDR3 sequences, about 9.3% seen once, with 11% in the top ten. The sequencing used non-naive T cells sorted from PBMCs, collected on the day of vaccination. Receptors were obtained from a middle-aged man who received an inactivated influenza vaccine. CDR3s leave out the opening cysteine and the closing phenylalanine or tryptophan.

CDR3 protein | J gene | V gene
ASSQIAGRDTGELF | TRBJ2-2 | TRBV4-1
ASSYSRGSRHEQF | TRBJ2-1 | TRBV6-5
ASSLAPGKNTGELF | TRBJ2-2 | TRBV5-1
ASSRTSAPFNEQF | TRBJ2-1 | TRBV6-1
ASSYSSTTNGYT | TRBJ1-2 | TRBV6-5
SASGTGEVGEQF | TRBJ2-1 | TRBV20-1
SDSPRSGSYNEQF | TRBJ2-1 | TRBV20-1
ATRTSGSGVSEQF | TRBJ2-1 | TRBV10-3
SGGTSVWDEQF | TRBJ2-1 | TRBV29-1
ASSLYLTEAF | TRBJ1-1 | TRBV5-6
ASRSRGPGELF | TRBJ2-2 | TRBV13
AISSGGAGNEQF | TRBJ2-1 | TRBV10-3
ASSPRRLAGSEQF | TRBJ2-1 | TRBV12-3/TRBV12-4
ASSRNRGSGQPQH | TRBJ1-5 | TRBV4-3
SVERGTGGQTQY | TRBJ2-5 | TRBV29-1
ASSRSVAGGLTGELF | TRBJ2-2 | TRBV7-9
ASSNYGTSGRRYEQY | TRBJ2-7 | TRBV27
SASAGNEQY | TRBJ2-7 | TRBV20-1